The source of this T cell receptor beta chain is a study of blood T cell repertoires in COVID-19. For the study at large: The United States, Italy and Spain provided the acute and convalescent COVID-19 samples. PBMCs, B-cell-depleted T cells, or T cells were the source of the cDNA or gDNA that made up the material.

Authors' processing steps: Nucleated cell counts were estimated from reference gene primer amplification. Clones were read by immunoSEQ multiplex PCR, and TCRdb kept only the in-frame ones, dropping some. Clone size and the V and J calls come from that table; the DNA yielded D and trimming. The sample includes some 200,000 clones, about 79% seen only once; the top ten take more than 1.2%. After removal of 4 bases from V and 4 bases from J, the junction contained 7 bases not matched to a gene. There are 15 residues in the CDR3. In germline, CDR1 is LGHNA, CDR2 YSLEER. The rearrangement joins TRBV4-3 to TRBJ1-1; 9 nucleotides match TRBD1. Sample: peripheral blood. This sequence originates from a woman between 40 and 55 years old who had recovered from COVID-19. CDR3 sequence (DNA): TGCGCCAGCAGCCTCGGGACAGGGAGATTCACTGAAGCTTTCTTT. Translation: CASSLGTGRFTEAFF.